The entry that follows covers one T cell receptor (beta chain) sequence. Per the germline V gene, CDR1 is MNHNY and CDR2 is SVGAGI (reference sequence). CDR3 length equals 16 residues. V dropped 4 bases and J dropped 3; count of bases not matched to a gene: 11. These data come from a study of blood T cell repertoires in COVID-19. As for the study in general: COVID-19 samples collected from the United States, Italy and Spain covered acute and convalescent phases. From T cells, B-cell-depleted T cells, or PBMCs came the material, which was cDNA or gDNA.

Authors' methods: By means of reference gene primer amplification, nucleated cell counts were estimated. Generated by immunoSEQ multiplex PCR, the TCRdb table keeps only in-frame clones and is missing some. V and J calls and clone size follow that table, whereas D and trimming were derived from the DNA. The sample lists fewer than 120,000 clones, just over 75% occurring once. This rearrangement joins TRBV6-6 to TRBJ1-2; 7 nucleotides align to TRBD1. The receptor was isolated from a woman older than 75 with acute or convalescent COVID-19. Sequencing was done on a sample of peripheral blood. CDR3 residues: CASSSPQGEFDYGYTF. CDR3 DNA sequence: TGTGCCAGCAGTTCCCCCCAGGGGGAATTTGACTATGGCTACACCTTC.